This T cell receptor (beta chain) was sequenced in a study of response to subunit inactivated influenza vaccine. Study-wide results and caveats: Authors suggested seasonal influenza vaccinations each recruit few new T cells.

Worth noting for this clonotype: The antigen is unknown. Because the CDR3 is missing its conserved closing phenylalanine or tryptophan, this is likely a read error.

TCRdb ran MiXCR on the RT-PCR reads and lists one entry per CDR3 protein. The sample records about 610,000 distinct CDR3 sequences, 13% to 15% being singletons. V lost 1 base to trimming and J lost 6 bases, with 10 bases between them. The CDR3 totals 14 residues. From germline, CDR1 is MGHDK and CDR2 SYGVNS. The chain uses TRBV25-1 and TRBJ2-1; D unclear. The specimen comprised PBMCs from blood, sampled 12 days after vaccination. The receptor was isolated from a man in his forties or fifties who received an inactivated influenza vaccine. In DNA form, the CDR3 reads TGTGCCAGCAGTGAATCGGCCCGGCCCAATGAGCAGTTCTTG. The encoded protein is CASSESARPNEQFL.